Listed here are 20 T cell receptor beta chains from one sample, sequenced in a study of blood T cell repertoires in COVID-19. The method was immunoSEQ multiplex PCR; TCRdb's version includes in-frame clones alone and lacks a portion of them. The sample has approximately 41,000 clones, under 90% seen once; the top ten hold 20% to 25%. Sequencing was done on a sample of peripheral blood. The source of these receptors is a man aged 45-65 years with active COVID-19.

The chain has TRBV2 and TRBJ1-5; D ambiguous. V was shortened by 3 bases and J by 3 bases, with 12 bases between the two germline ends. Germline CDR1 and CDR2: SNHLY and FYNNEI. The CDR3 contains 15 residues. The CDR3 protein is CASSELEEDNQPQHF. CDR3 DNA: TGTGCCAGCAGTGAGCTGGAAGAGGACAATCAGCCCCAGCATTTT.

This chain uses TRBV5-8 with TRBJ2-5; D may be TRBD2 (5 bases). From germline, CDR1 is SGHTS and CDR2 YDEGEE. The V end lost 2 bases, the J end lost 5 bases, and 16 bases lay between the germline ends. CDR3 length equals 15 residues. In DNA form, the CDR3 reads TGTGCCAGCAGCTTCGTGACGAGGGTGGGGGAGACCCAGTACTTC. Encoded protein: CASSFVTRVGETQYF. The whole variable domain, filled in from reference TRBV5-8 and TRBJ2-5, reads EAGVTQSPTHLIKTRGQQATLRCSPISGHTSVYWYQQALGLGLQFLLWYDEGEERNRGNFPPRFSGRQFPNYSSELNVNALELEDSALYLCASSFVTRVGETQYFGPGTRLLVL.

The chain has TRBV7-9 and TRBJ2-1; 12 bases are a match to TRBD1. Germline V CDR1 and CDR2: SEHNR, FQNEAQ (reference sequence). This CDR3 spans 15 amino acids. V trimming: 5 bases; J trimming: 12 bases; junction bases outside the gene matches: 11. Here the CDR3 reads CASSPTGTGGRGQFF. The CDR3 DNA reads TGTGCCAGCAGCCCGACCGGGACAGGGGGCCGCGGGCAGTTCTTC.

This sequence joins TRBV7-3 and TRBJ2-6, with D perhaps matching TRBD2 (6 bases). The CDR3 spans 21 residues. Trimming took off 4 bases at V and 0 bases at J, with 25 bases between the two ends. CDR1 and CDR2 (germline): SGHTA, FQGTGA. CDR3 bases: TGTGCCAGCAGCTCCTCCCGCCTTTCTAGTCGGGAGCTCTCTGGGGCCAACGTCCTGACTTTC. This codes for CASSSSRLSSRELSGANVLTF.

The rearrangement links TRBV11-3 to TRBJ2-7, with 9 bases identical to TRBD1. With 0 bases clipped from V and 3 bases from J, the junction kept 9 bases outside the gene matches. The CDR3 covers 17 residues. The germline CDR1 and CDR2 sequences are SGHNT and YENEEA. The CDR3 is CASSLDLWGTGFYEQYF. In nucleotides, the CDR3 is TGTGCCAGCAGCTTAGATCTTTGGGGGACAGGGTTCTACGAGCAGTACTTC. The full variable domain, in which reference TRBV11-3 and TRBJ2-7 provide the parts outside the CDR3, is EAGVVQSPRYKIIEKKQPVAFWCNPISGHNTLYWYLQNLGQGPELLIRYENEEAVDDSQLPKDRFSAERLKGVDSTLKIQPAELGDSAVYLCASSLDLWGTGFYEQYFGPGTRLTVT.

The chain links TRBV28 to TRBJ2-3; 11 positions match TRBD2. The CDR3 has 14 amino acids. The germline CDR1 and CDR2 sequences are MDHEN and SYDVKM. The J segment lost 4 bases and the V segment lost 6 bases, leaving 3 bases of the junction unmatched. This CDR3 is CASRGSGRADTQYF. DNA of the CDR3: TGTGCCAGCAGGGGTAGCGGGAGGGCAGATACGCAGTATTTT.

The V call is TRBV13, the J call TRBJ1-4; 7 nucleotides agree with TRBD1. This CDR3 is 15 amino acids long. CDR1 PRHDT and CDR2 FYEKMQ come from the germline V gene (reference sequence). V lost 2 bases to trimming and J lost 8 bases; unmatched junction nucleotides: 8. The CDR3 sequence: CASSLRDRGAEKLFF. The CDR3, as DNA: TGTGCCAGCAGCTTAAGGGACAGAGGGGCCGAAAAACTGTTTTTT.

This chain uses TRBV18 with TRBJ2-1; the D is unclear. Germline CDR1 KGHSH, CDR2 LQKENI. CDR3 length equals 15 residues. The V and J ends lost 3 bases and 6 bases respectively, with 15 bases between them. CDR3 amino acids: CASSPVFSAPNEQFF. The DNA for the CDR3 is TGTGCCAGCTCACCGGTTTTTAGTGCGCCCAATGAGCAGTTCTTC.

This clone was recorded only once. The chain recombines TRBV19 with TRBJ2-1; 9 bases are shared with TRBD1. V was clipped by 6 bases and J by 5 bases; unmatched bases: 5. Germline CDR1 and CDR2: LNHDA and SQIVND (reference sequence). CDR3 length: 14 residues. The CDR3 is CASRQGAENNEQFF. The CDR3 DNA follows: TGTGCCAGTAGACAGGGGGCAGAGAACAATGAGCAGTTCTTC.

CDR3 DNA: TGCAGCGTTGAAGGGGGGGAGGTCTACAATGAGCAGTTCTTC. Translated: CSVEGGEVYNEQFF. V and J are TRBV29-1 and TRBJ2-1, with D possibly TRBD2 on 6 matching bases. Germline CDR1 and CDR2: SQVTM and ANQGSEA. This CDR3 comprises 14 residues. V lost 1 base and J lost 3, with 10 bases in between.

This clone occurred once. This chain connects TRBV4-2 to TRBJ2-7, with TRBD2 matching 7 bases. The CDR3 covers 16 residues. Germline V gene lookup returns CDR1 LGHNA and CDR2 YNFKEQ. The V segment lost 0 bases and the J segment 0 bases; nucleotides outside the gene matches: 5. The chain's CDR3 is CASSQDLERGSYEQYF. The DNA of the CDR3 is TGTGCCAGCAGCCAAGATCTGGAGCGGGGCTCCTACGAGCAGTACTTC.

The rearrangement joins TRBV11-2 to TRBJ2-3; perhaps TRBD1 as D (6 bases). Trimming cost V 4 bases and J 4 bases, with 12 bases left between them. This CDR3 spans 14 amino acids. CDR1 is SGHAT, CDR2 FQNNGV, per germline. The CDR3 reads CASSSGGRPDTQYF. The CDR3 DNA follows: TGTGCCAGCAGCTCTGGGGGCCGTCCAGATACGCAGTATTTT.

The rearrangement uses TRBV7-9 and TRBJ2-7; a weak D match, TRBD2 (6 bases). This CDR3 region has 13 residues. The V and J ends lost 4 bases and 0 bases respectively, with 7 bases between them. The germline CDR1 and CDR2 sequences are SEHNR and FQNEAQ (reference sequence). The CDR3 protein is CASSYGSSYEQYF. The CDR3 DNA sequence: TGTGCCAGCAGCTACGGGAGCTCCTACGAGCAGTACTTC.

DNA of the CDR3: TGTGCCAGCAGCTTTTCCGAGGATAGCGGGATTGCAGATACGCAGTATTTT. It specifies CASSFSEDSGIADTQYF. The V gene is TRBV5-8, the J gene TRBJ2-3; 8 bases are a match to TRBD2. The CDR3 totals 17 residues. V shed 2 bases and J 4 bases; nucleotides not matched to a gene: 12. The germline V gene has CDR1 SGHTS and CDR2 YDEGEE.

V and J are TRBV6-1 and TRBJ2-1; 10 nucleotides match TRBD2. The CDR3 runs to 15 residues. Looked up from germline, CDR1 is MNHNS and CDR2 is SASEGT. Trimming at V came to 3 bases and at J to 4 bases, leaving 3 bases not matched to a gene. The CDR3: CASSDSGRLYNEQFF. The CDR3 DNA follows: TGTGCCAGCAGTGATAGCGGGAGGCTTTACAATGAGCAGTTCTTC.

The J gene is TRBJ1-2, the V gene TRBV5-1; TRBD1 agrees at 7 bases. The CDR3 contains 14 residues. Germline assignment: CDR1 SGHRS and CDR2 YFSETQ. Germline trimming cut 0 bases from V and 4 bases from J; bases unmatched to any gene: 3. CDR3 amino acids: CASSLVGTVYGYTF. The DNA of the CDR3 is TGCGCCAGCAGCTTGGTCGGGACAGTCTATGGCTACACCTTC.

V is TRBV28 and J is TRBJ2-3, with 9 positions matching TRBD1. Trimming cost V 5 bases and J 7 bases; bases outside gene matches: 7. The CDR3 covers 14 residues. Looked up from germline, CDR1 is MDHEN and CDR2 is SYDVKM. CDR3 DNA: TGTGCCAGCAGTCCCCGACAGGGGGAGAATACGCAGTATTTT. This encodes CASSPRQGENTQYF. The full variable domain, its missing parts supplied by reference TRBV28 and TRBJ2-3, is DVKVTQSSRYLVKRTGEKVFLECVQDMDHENMFWYRQDPGLGLRLIYFSYDVKMKEKGDIPEGYSVSREKKERFSLILESASTNQTSMYLCASSPRQGENTQYFGPGTRLTVL.

The chain is built from TRBV28 and TRBJ1-2; 9 bases align to TRBD1. This CDR3 region has 14 residues. Germline V gene lookup returns CDR1 MDHEN and CDR2 SYDVKM. The V gene end was trimmed by 5 bases and the J gene end by 7 bases; junction bases not matched to a gene: 8. CDR3 region: CASSVRDRVSGYTF. CDR3 in DNA: TGTGCCAGCAGTGTCCGGGACAGGGTTTCTGGCTACACCTTC.

V usage is TRBV5-1 and J usage is TRBJ1-2, with D hard to call. The V end was cut by 1 base, the J end by 10 bases, with 14 bases between. CDR1 and CDR2 from the germline V gene are SGHRS and YFSETQ. The CDR3 has 13 amino acids. Here the CDR3 reads CASSLRLESVYTF. CDR3 nucleotide sequence: TGCGCCAGCAGCTTGCGACTTGAGAGTGTCTACACCTTC.

The chain uses TRBV7-3 and TRBJ2-7; D is perhaps TRBD2 (6 bases). The V end lost 2 bases, the J end lost 0 bases, and 11 bases lay between the germline ends. The CDR3 sequence is 15 residues long. The germline V gene has CDR1 SGHTA and CDR2 FQGTGA. The CDR3 nucleotides are TGTGCCAGCAGCTTAGGGGGGACGACCTCCTACGAGCAGTACTTC. Translating it yields CASSLGGTTSYEQYF. Supplemented by reference TRBV7-3 and TRBJ2-7, the full variable domain reads GAGVSQTPSNKVTEKGKYVELRCDPISGHTALYWYRQSLGQGPEFLIYFQGTGAADDSGLPNDRFFAVRPEGSVSTLKIQRTERGDSAVYLCASSLGGTTSYEQYFGPGTRLTVT.